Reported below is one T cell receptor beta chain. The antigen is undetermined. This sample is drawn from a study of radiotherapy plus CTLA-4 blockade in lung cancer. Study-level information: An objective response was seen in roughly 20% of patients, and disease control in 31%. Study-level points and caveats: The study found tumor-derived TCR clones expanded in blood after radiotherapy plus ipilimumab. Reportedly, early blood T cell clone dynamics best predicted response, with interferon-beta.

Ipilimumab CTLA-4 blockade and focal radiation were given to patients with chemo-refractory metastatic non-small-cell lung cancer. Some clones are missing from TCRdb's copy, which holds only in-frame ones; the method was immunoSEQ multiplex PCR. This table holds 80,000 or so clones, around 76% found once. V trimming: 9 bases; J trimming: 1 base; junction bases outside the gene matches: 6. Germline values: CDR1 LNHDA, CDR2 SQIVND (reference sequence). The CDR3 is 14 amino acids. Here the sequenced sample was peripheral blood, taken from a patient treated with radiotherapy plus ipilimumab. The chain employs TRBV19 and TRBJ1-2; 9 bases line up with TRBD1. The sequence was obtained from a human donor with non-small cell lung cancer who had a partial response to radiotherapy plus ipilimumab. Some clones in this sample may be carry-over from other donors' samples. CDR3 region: CASEDRGGNYGYTF. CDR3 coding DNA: TGTGCCAGCGAAGACAGGGGGGGTAACTATGGCTACACCTTC.